This T cell receptor beta chain comes out of a study of monozygotic twins with cystic fibrosis. Germline CDR1 is MNHNS and CDR2 is SASEGT. Trimming removed 5 bases from V and 4 bases from J; junction bases left unmatched: 7. CDR3 length: 15 amino acids. TCRdb's copy holds only in-frame clones and misses some; the assay was immunoSEQ multiplex PCR. The sample has 30,000 to 35,000 clones, about 96% seen once; the top ten hold more than 0.15%. Sequencing was carried out using blood. This receptor was taken from a girl aged 2-15 years with cystic fibrosis. The rearrangement joins TRBV6-1 to TRBJ2-1, with TRBD1 identical over 8 bases. The CDR3 DNA is TGTGCCAGCAGTCTCGACAGGGGTCGGTACAATGAGCAGTTCTTC. Amino acid sequence: CASSLDRGRYNEQFF.